The TCR beta chain under discussion was sequenced for a study of shared clonotypes between healthy human individuals. The study, taken as a whole, reports: Among the subsets, naive ones generally showed larger estimated richness than memory ones.

The table lists this clone with a few counts. Its target is not known. The CDR3 contains 16 residues. V lost 4 bases and J 2 bases, leaving 14 bases between the germline ends. CDR1 SGHVS and CDR2 FQNEAQ come from the germline V gene. The donors were adults (healthy and HIV-negative) with no recent acute infections or vaccinations. Profiling relied on immunoSEQ multiplex PCR, and the TCRdb table lists in-frame clones only, not all of them. The sample has about 670,000 clones; about three quarters are singletons. The clonotype originates from a woman in her twenties or thirties in good health. The V call is TRBV7-8, the J call TRBJ2-2, with a weak D call TRBD1 (6 bases). Material for sequencing was memory CD4+ T cells sorted from blood. Indicated subset: CD45RA-negative fraction. CDR3 sequence reads: CASSSLGGTNTGELFF. The CDR3 region has the DNA TGTGCCAGCAGCTCCCTAGGGGGAACAAACACCGGGGAGCTGTTTTTT.